The entry below gives a single T cell receptor (beta chain) sequence along with its context. A single base separates this from a much larger clone, so it may be a read error. These data belong to a study of blood T cell repertoires in COVID-19. Study-wide context: Whether acute or convalescent, the COVID-19 samples came from the United States, Italy and Spain. T cells, B-cell-depleted T cells, or PBMCs supplied cDNA or gDNA.

The authors' processing: Estimated nucleated cell counts came from reference gene primer amplification. TCRdb's copy holds only in-frame clones and misses some; the assay was immunoSEQ multiplex PCR. V and J calls and clone size are given by that table; D and trimming were obtained from the DNA. Here the sample spans under 150,000 clones, around 81% being singletons. Germline CDR1 SGDLS, CDR2 YYNGEE. This CDR3 has 15 amino acids. V was clipped by 3 bases and J by 2 bases; unmatched bases: 2. This chain links TRBV9 with TRBJ2-7, with 13 bases that match TRBD2. Sequenced sample: peripheral blood. This sequence originates from a human donor in a cohort sampled during active COVID-19. The CDR3, as DNA: TGTGCCAGCAGCGAGGGACTAGCGGGGCCCTACGAGCAGTACTTC. Its translation: CASSEGLAGPYEQYF. Filled out from reference TRBV9 and TRBJ2-7, the complete variable domain reads DSGVTQTPKHLITATGQRVTLRCSPRSGDLSVYWYQQSLDQGLQFLIQYYNGEERAKGNILERFSAQQFPDLHSELNLSSLELGDSALYFCASSEGLAGPYEQYFGPGTRLTVT.